This TCR beta chain was sequenced during a study of blood T cells in healthy people across ages. A second about 6 to 12 cycle PCR used barcoded and J-beta primers. Each cDNA was tagged by a template-switch adaptor containing 12 random nucleotides. Via MiXCR, TCRdb re-called the 5' RACE reads, giving one row per CDR3 protein. The sample carries about 1.6 million distinct CDR3 sequences, 30% to 35% recorded once. Germline loops: CDR1 SGDLS, CDR2 YYNGEE. The CDR3 consists of 14 residues. V gave up 4 bases and J gave up 3 bases; unmatched junction bases: 4. This clonotype was found a few times. This receptor was obtained from a woman in her 30s in good health. This chain joins TRBV9 and TRBJ2-3, with TRBD2 matching over 8 bases. Material for sequencing was blood. In DNA form, the CDR3 reads TGTGCCAGCAGCCCCGGGAGGGAAACAGATACGCAGTATTTT. Amino acids: CASSPGRETDTQYF.